This TCR beta chain was recovered during a study of Graves' ophthalmopathy and Graves' hyperthyroidism. Study background: Hyperthyroidism qualified as stable when ophthalmopathy did not develop within 18 months of follow-up.

RNA transcripts were the template, and TCR beta CDR3 regions were amplified from them. A first-round RT-PCR used HTBI primers, followed by a second-round multiplex PCR. MiXCR, applied by TCRdb to the multiplex PCR reads, yields one record per CDR3 protein. This sample has over a million distinct CDR3 sequences, with about two fifths found just once. Turning to this clonotype: One junction end does not reproduce the germline sequence, and a read error may be involved.

This CDR3 spans 13 amino acids. Germline CDR1 and CDR2: SGHRS and YFSETQ. If patients had other autoimmune diseases, uncontrolled infections, pregnancy or lactation, they were excluded. Clinical symptoms, serum thyroxine, TRAb, thyroid ultrasound and orbital computed tomography were relied on for diagnosis. The TCR comes from an adult man with Graves' hyperthyroidism. Material: peripheral blood or thyroid tissue (not recorded which). J is TRBJ2-7 and V is TRBV5-1; D call uncertain. CDR3 region: CASSFGSGDEHYF. The CDR3 bases are TGCGCCAGCAGCTTCGGCTCGGGCGACGAGCATTACTTC.